This record covers a single T cell receptor beta chain. Clones were sequenced by immunoSEQ multiplex PCR, and TCRdb holds only the in-frame ones, with some missing. This table has 500,000 to 650,000 clones, around three quarters appearing once. Trimming took 1 base from V and 1 from J, leaving 7 bases between them. Germline V lookup: CDR1 KGHSH, CDR2 LQKENI. This CDR3 contains 15 residues. The sample belongs to a study of shared clonotypes between healthy human individuals. The specimen was PBMCs. The clonotype was recovered from a woman between 40 and 50 years old in good health. Some clones in this sample may be carry-over from other donors' samples. This chain joins TRBV18 and TRBJ2-2; weak D call: TRBD2 (5 bases). The DNA of the CDR3 is TGTGCCAGCTCACCACAGACTATGAACACCGGGGAGCTGTTTTTT. Encoded protein: CASSPQTMNTGELFF.